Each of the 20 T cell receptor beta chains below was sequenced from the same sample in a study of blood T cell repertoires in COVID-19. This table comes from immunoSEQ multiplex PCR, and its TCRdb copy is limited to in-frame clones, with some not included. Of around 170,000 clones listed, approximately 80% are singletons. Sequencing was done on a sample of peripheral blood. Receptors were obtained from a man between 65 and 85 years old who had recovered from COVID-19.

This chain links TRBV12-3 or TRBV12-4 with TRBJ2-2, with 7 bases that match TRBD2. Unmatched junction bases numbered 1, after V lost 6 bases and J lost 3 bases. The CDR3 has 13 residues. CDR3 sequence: CASRRGDTGELFF. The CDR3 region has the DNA TGTGCCAGCAGACGGGGGGACACCGGGGAGCTGTTTTTT.

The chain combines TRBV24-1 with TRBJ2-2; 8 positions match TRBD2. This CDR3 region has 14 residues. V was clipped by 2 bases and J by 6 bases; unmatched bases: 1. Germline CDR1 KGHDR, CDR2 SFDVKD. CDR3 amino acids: CATSDWTSPGELFF. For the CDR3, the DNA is TGTGCCACCAGTGATTGGACTAGCCCCGGGGAGCTGTTTTTT.

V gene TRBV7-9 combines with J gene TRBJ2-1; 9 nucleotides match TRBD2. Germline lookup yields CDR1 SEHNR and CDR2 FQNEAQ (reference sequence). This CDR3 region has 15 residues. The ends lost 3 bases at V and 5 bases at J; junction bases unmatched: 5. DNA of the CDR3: TGTGCCAGCAGCTTGGAGCTAGCGGGACACAATGAGCAGTTCTTC. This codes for CASSLELAGHNEQFF.

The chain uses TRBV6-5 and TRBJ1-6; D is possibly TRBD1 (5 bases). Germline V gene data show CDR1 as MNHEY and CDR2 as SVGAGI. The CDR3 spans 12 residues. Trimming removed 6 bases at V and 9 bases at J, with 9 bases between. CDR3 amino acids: CASSSRASPLHF. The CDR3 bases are TGTGCCAGCAGCTCCAGGGCTTCACCCCTCCACTTT.

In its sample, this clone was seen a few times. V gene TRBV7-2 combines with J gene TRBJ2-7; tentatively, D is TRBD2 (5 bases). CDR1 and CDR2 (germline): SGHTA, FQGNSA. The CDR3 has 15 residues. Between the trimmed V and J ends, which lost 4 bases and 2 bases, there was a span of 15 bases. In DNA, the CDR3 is TGTGCCAGCAGCTCTCCTTTTGGCGGGCCCTACGAGCAGTACTTC. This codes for CASSSPFGGPYEQYF.

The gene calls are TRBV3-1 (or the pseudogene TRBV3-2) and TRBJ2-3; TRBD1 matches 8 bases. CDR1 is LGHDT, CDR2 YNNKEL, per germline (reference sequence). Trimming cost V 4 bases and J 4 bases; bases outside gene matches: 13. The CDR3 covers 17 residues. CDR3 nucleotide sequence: TGTGCCAGCAGCCGCTGGCCTCAGGGGGCGCGCGCAGATACGCAGTATTTT. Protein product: CASSRWPQGARADTQYF.

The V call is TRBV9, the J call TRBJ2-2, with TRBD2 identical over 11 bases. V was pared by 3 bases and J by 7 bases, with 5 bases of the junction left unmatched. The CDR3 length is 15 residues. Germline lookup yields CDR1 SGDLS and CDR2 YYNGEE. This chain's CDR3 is CASSDLAGGIGELFF. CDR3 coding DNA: TGTGCCAGCAGCGATCTAGCGGGAGGCATCGGGGAGCTGTTTTTT.

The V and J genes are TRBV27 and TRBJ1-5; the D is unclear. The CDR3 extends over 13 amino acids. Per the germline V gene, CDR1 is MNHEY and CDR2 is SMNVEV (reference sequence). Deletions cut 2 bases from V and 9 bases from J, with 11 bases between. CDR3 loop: CASSLARFLPQHF. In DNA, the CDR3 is TGTGCCAGCAGTTTAGCCAGATTTCTGCCCCAGCATTTT.

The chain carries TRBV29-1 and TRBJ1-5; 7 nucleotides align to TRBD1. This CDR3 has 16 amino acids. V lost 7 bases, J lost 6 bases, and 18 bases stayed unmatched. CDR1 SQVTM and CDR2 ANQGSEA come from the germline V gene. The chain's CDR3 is CSASFGSSEGAQPQHF. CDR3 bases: TGCAGCGCGTCATTCGGTTCTTCGGAGGGGGCTCAGCCCCAGCATTTT.

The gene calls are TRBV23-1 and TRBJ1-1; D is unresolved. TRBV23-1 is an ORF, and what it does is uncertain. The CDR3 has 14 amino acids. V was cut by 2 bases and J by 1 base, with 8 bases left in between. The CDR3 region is CASSQGPRNTEAFF. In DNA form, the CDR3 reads TGCGCCAGCAGTCAAGGGCCGCGGAACACTGAAGCTTTCTTT.

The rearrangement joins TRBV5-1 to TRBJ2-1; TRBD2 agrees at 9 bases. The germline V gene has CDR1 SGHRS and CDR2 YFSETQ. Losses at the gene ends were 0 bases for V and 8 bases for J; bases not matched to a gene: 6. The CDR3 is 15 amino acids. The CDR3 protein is CASSLGGSGSHEQFF. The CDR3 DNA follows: TGCGCCAGCAGCTTGGGTGGTAGCGGGAGTCATGAGCAGTTCTTC.

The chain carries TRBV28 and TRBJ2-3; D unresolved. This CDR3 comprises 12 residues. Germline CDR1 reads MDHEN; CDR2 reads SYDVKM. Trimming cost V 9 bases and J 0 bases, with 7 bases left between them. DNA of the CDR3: TGTGCCAGTGGTACAAGCACAGATACGCAGTATTTT. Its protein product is CASGTSTDTQYF.

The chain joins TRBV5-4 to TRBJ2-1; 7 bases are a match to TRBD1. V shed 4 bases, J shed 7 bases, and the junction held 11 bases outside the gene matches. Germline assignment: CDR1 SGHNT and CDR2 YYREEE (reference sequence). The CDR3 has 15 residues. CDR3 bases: TGTGCCAGCAGCCTGCGTATAGTACAGGGGAATGAGCAGTTCTTC. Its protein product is CASSLRIVQGNEQFF.

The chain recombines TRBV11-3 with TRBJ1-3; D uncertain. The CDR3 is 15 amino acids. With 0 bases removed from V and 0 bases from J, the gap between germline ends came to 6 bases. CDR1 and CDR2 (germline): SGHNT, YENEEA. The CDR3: CASSLDSSSGNTIYF. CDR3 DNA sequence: TGTGCCAGCAGCTTAGACTCCAGCTCTGGAAACACCATATATTTT.

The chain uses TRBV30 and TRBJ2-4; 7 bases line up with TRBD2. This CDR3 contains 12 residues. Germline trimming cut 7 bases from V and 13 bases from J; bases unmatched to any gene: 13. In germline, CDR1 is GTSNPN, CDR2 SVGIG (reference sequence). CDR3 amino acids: CASSPSGSTQYF. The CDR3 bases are TGTGCCTCTTCTCCTAGCGGCTCCACGCAGTACTTC.

The CDR3 region is CASSEKDGRGNIQYF. The CDR3 coding sequence is TGTGCCAGCAGTGAAAAGGACGGGCGGGGTAACATTCAGTACTTC. The chain recombines TRBV2 with TRBJ2-4, with D possibly TRBD2 on 6 matching bases. The CDR3 runs 15 residues. Germline values: CDR1 SNHLY, CDR2 FYNNEI. Deletions cut 2 bases from V and 7 bases from J, with 15 bases between.

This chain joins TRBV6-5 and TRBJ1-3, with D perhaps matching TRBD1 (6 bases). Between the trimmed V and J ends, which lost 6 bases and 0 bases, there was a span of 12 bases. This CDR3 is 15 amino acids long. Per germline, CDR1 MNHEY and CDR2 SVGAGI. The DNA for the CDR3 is TGTGCCAGCAGCCCCGGGGGGCCCTCTGGAAACACCATATATTTT. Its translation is CASSPGGPSGNTIYF.

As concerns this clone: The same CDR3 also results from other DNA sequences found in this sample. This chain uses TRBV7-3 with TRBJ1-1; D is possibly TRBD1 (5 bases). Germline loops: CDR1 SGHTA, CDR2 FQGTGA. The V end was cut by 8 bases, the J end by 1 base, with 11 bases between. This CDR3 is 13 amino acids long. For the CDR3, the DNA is TGTGCCAGCGGCCAGGGCCCGAACACTGAAGCTTTCTTT. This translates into CASGQGPNTEAFF.

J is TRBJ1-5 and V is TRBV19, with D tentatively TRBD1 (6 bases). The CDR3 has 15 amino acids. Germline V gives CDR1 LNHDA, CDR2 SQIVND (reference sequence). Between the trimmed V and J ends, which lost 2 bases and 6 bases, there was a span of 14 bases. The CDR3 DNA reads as TGTGCCAGTAGTATAACGGGAACAGGGACTCAGCCCCAGCATTTT. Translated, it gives CASSITGTGTQPQHF.

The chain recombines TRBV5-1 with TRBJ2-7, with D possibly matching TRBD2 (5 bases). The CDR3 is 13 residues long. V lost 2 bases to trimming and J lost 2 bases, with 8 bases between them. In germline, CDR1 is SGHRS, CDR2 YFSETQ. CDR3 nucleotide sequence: TGCGCCAGCAGCTTAGGGAGCACCTACGAGCAGTACTTC. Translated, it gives CASSLGSTYEQYF. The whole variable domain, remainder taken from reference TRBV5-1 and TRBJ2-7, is KAGVTQTPRYLIKTRGQQVTLSCSPISGHRSVSWYQQTPGQGLQFLFEYFSETQRNKGNFPGRFSGRQFSNSRSEMNVSTLELGDSALYLCASSLGSTYEQYFGPGTRLTVT.